Detailed here is one TCR beta chain. Its specificity is not known. Profiling relied on immunoSEQ multiplex PCR, and the TCRdb table lists in-frame clones only, not all of them. The table records about 100,000 clones, 87% of them present only once. The data were obtained in a study of graft-versus-host responses after intestinal transplantation. Study observations and caveats: Across patients carrying graft-donor T cell macrochimerism, allografts held high graft-versus-host to host-versus-graft clonal ratios. GvH clones turned up in recipient marrow; some had shown up first in ileum or blood.

Germline loops: CDR1 SGHRS, CDR2 YFSETQ. With 1 base clipped from V and 4 bases from J, the junction kept 4 bases outside the gene matches. This CDR3 comprises 14 residues. The origin of this receptor is a human donor who was the organ donor for an intestinal transplant. V is TRBV5-1 and J is TRBJ2-7, with 8 bases lining up with TRBD2. The material was unstimulated CD4+ T cells sorted from spleen or lymph node cells, obtained before transplant. The CDR3 sequence is CASSLTSGPYEQYF. CDR3 DNA: TGCGCCAGCAGCTTGACTAGCGGTCCGTACGAGCAGTACTTC.